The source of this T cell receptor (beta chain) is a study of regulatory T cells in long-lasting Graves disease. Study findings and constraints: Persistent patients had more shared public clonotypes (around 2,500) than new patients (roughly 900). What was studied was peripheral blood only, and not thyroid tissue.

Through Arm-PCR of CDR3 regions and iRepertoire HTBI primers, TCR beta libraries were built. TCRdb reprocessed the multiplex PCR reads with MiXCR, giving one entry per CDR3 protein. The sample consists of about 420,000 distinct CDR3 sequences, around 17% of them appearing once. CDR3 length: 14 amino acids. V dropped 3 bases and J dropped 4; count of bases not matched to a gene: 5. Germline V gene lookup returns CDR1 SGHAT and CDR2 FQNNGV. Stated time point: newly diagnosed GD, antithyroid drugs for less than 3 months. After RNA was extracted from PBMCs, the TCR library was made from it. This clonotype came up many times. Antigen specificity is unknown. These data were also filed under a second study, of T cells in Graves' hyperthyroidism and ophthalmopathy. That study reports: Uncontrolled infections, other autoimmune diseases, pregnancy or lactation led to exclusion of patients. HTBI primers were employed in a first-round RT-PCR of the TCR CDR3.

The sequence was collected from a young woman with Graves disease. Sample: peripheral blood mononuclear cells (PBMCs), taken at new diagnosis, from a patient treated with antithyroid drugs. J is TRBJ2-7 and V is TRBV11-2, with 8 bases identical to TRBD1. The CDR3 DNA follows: TGTGCCAGCAGCTTGGGCAGGGGGCAATACGAGCAGTACTTC. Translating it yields CASSLGRGQYEQYF.